The entry below describes one T cell receptor beta chain. The antigen remains unidentified. The sample originates from a study of graft-versus-host responses after intestinal transplantation. Study background: Multivisceral, liver-intestinal, or isolated intestinal grafts went to recipients. Tacrolimus and steroids were given for around 3 years to all recipients after anti-thymocyte globulin induction.

The CDR3 contains 15 residues. Germline CDR1 reads SNHLY; CDR2 reads FYNNEI. Study-level results: Those patients showing graft-donor T cell macrochimerism displayed high graft-versus-host to host-versus-graft clonal ratios in allografts. Circulating GvH clones peaking coincided with falling HvG clones soon after transplant.

Assay used: immunoSEQ multiplex PCR; TCRdb lists only in-frame clones, some missing. Altogether more than 45,000 clones are present, more than 75% being singletons, with the ten largest covering 2.5% to 3%. The specimen comprised PBMCs, sampled almost 120 days after intestinal transplantation. The chain is built from TRBV2 and TRBJ2-5; 8 nucleotides align to TRBD2. The better agreement between TRBJ2-7 and the DNA end casts doubt on the J call. The sequence derives from a human patient who received an intestinal transplant, so some T cells may come from the graft donor. The CDR3 here is CASSTRAGAGYEQYF. The CDR3 DNA is TGTGCCAGCAGTACCCGAGCGGGGGCGGGGTACGAGCAGTACTTC.